The 14 T cell receptor beta chains below come from one sample, sequenced in a study of beta chain features in type 1 diabetes. The whole isolated RNA underwent reverse transcription, so sequencing captured expressed TCRB transcripts. The repertoire was sequenced with immunoSEQ multiplex PCR; TCRdb's copy has only in-frame clones and lacks some. The repertoire includes 900,000 or so clones, under 20% of them detected once, and 0.02% to 0.025% sits in the top ten. The specimen sequenced was naive CD4+ T cells from blood. These receptor sequences come from a woman aged 18-29 years in good health.

This clone was observed a handful of times. The V call is TRBV5-1, the J call TRBJ1-4; TRBD1 is a possible D gene (6 bases). The germline V gene encodes CDR1 SGHRS and CDR2 YFSETQ. This CDR3 is built from 16 residues. V was cut by 3 bases and J by 10 bases, with 22 bases left in between. The CDR3 reads CASSYNGQSGIGKLFF. The CDR3, as DNA: TGCGCCAGCAGCTATAACGGACAGTCGGGAATAGGAAAACTGTTTTTT.

This clone was seen only a few times. The V gene is TRBV5-1, the J gene TRBJ2-1; a weak D match, TRBD1 (6 bases). Germline CDR1 SGHRS, CDR2 YFSETQ. The CDR3 is made up of 15 amino acids. V was trimmed by 4 bases and J by 9 bases, leaving 20 bases between them. The CDR3 loop is CASSTELQGSSEQFF. CDR3 DNA sequence: TGCGCCAGCAGCACGGAACTTCAGGGGTCCAGTGAGCAGTTCTTC. Using reference TRBV5-1 and TRBJ2-1 for the parts outside the CDR3, the full variable domain is KAGVTQTPRYLIKTRGQQVTLSCSPISGHRSVSWYQQTPGQGLQFLFEYFSETQRNKGNFPGRFSGRQFSNSRSEMNVSTLELGDSALYLCASSTELQGSSEQFFGPGTRLTVL.

This clone was picked up a small number of times. The chain joins TRBV10-3 to TRBJ2-1; 7 bases fit TRBD2. This CDR3 has 13 residues. In germline, CDR1 is ENHRY, CDR2 SYGVKD. Trimming removed 6 bases from V and 6 bases from J; junction bases left unmatched: 5. The CDR3 sequence: CAIRPTSANEQFF. CDR3 DNA sequence: TGTGCCATCAGACCCACTAGCGCCAATGAGCAGTTCTTC.

V is TRBV28 and J is TRBJ1-4; 9 bases map to TRBD1. CDR3 length: 15 residues. V trimming: 5 bases; J trimming: 7 bases; junction bases outside the gene matches: 8. Germline lookup yields CDR1 MDHEN and CDR2 SYDVKM. The CDR3 loop is CASSLPTGGGEKLFF. The DNA of the CDR3 is TGTGCCAGCAGTCTCCCTACAGGGGGCGGTGAAAAACTGTTTTTT. The variable domain in full, with the rest retrieved from reference TRBV28 and TRBJ1-4, is DVKVTQSSRYLVKRTGEKVFLECVQDMDHENMFWYRQDPGLGLRLIYFSYDVKMKEKGDIPEGYSVSREKKERFSLILESASTNQTSMYLCASSLPTGGGEKLFFGSGTQLSVL.

The genes are TRBV2 and TRBJ2-7, with D unresolved. The CDR3 totals 16 residues. Deletions cut 1 base from V and 0 bases from J, with 13 bases between. The germline V gene encodes CDR1 SNHLY and CDR2 FYNNEI. Here the CDR3 reads CASSEEAGGTSYEQYF. In DNA form, the CDR3 reads TGTGCCAGCAGTGAAGAGGCAGGCGGAACCTCCTACGAGCAGTACTTC. Full variable domain (rest looked up from reference TRBV2 and TRBJ2-7): EPEVTQTPSHQVTQMGQEVILRCVPISNHLYFYWYRQILGQKVEFLVSFYNNEISEKSEIFDDQFSVERPDGSNFTLKIRSTKLEDSAMYFCASSEEAGGTSYEQYFGPGTRLTVT.

This clone was found a few times. This chain links TRBV10-3 with TRBJ1-2; unclear D gene. This CDR3 has 15 residues. Germline values: CDR1 ENHRY, CDR2 SYGVKD. V lost 4 bases and J 4 bases, leaving 16 bases between the germline ends. In DNA, the CDR3 is TGTGCCATCAGTGCGGACGCAAATAGACTCTATGGCTACACCTTC. Translation: CAISADANRLYGYTF.

This clone was observed a handful of times. The rearrangement joins TRBV6-1 to TRBJ2-7; D possibly matches TRBD1 or TRBD2 (5 bases each). CDR3 length: 13 residues. V shed 6 bases and J shed 3 bases, with 12 bases lying between them. CDR1 and CDR2 (germline): MNHNS, SASEGT. The CDR3 reads CASRDSGLYEQYF. Written as DNA, the CDR3 is TGTGCCAGCAGAGACAGCGGACTCTACGAGCAGTACTTC.

The V gene is TRBV28, the J gene TRBJ2-7, with D unresolved. V lost 4 bases, J lost 3 bases, and 7 bases lay in between. This CDR3 spans 12 amino acids. Germline V gene data show CDR1 as MDHEN and CDR2 as SYDVKM. The chain's CDR3 is CASSSPHYEQYF. The CDR3 bases are TGTGCCAGCAGTTCACCGCACTACGAGCAGTACTTC. Complete variable domain (other parts from reference TRBV28 and TRBJ2-7): DVKVTQSSRYLVKRTGEKVFLECVQDMDHENMFWYRQDPGLGLRLIYFSYDVKMKEKGDIPEGYSVSREKKERFSLILESASTNQTSMYLCASSSPHYEQYFGPGTRLTVT.

This clone was detected only a few times. The V and J genes are TRBV13 and TRBJ2-5; D may correspond to TRBD1 or TRBD2 (5 bases each). V lost 5 bases and J 4 bases, leaving 14 bases between the germline ends. CDR3 length equals 14 residues. Germline V gene data show CDR1 as PRHDT and CDR2 as FYEKMQ (reference sequence). The CDR3 DNA reads TGTGCCAGCAGCGATGTGCATGGGGGAGAGACCCAGTACTTC. Translation gives CASSDVHGGETQYF.

The rearrangement links TRBV5-6 to TRBJ2-3; 7 positions match TRBD2. Germline V CDR1 and CDR2: SGHDT, YYEEEE. The CDR3 spans 16 residues. The junction had 14 bases not matched to a gene; V was cut back by 1 base and J by 9 bases. CDR3 nucleotides: TGTGCCAGCAGCTTGTCGCCTAGCGGAACTTTCTTGACGCAGTATTTT. This sequence encodes CASSLSPSGTFLTQYF.

The genes are TRBV15 and TRBJ2-1; 9 positions match TRBD2. Germline trimming cut 0 bases from V and 8 bases from J; bases unmatched to any gene: 8. CDR1 and CDR2 (germline): LNHNV, YYDKDF (reference sequence). This CDR3 contains 16 residues. CDR3: CATSRDILAGPDEQFF. The CDR3 DNA reads TGTGCCACCAGCAGAGATATTCTAGCGGGACCCGATGAGCAGTTCTTC.

This clone has more than one count but fewer than ten. The rearrangement links TRBV7-9 to TRBJ2-3, with D possibly matching TRBD2 (5 bases). This CDR3 contains 15 residues. Trimming shortened V by 4 bases and J by 2 bases, and 13 bases separated the two germline ends. CDR1 SEHNR and CDR2 FQNEAQ come from the germline V gene (reference sequence). The CDR3 DNA sequence: TGTGCCAGCAGCTCCCAGGCGGGCCACACAGATACGCAGTATTTT. This sequence encodes CASSSQAGHTDTQYF.

This sequence joins TRBV9 and TRBJ1-5; D is possibly TRBD1 (6 bases). Germline V gene data show CDR1 as SGDLS and CDR2 as YYNGEE. The CDR3 consists of 15 residues. V dropped 3 bases and J dropped 8 bases, with 18 bases sitting between them. The CDR3 DNA is TGTGCCAGCAGCGCCAGGGGAGGATTAGTGGAGCCCCAGCATTTT. Its protein is CASSARGGLVEPQHF.

The gene calls are TRBV11-2 and TRBJ2-5; D uncertain. The germline CDR1 and CDR2 sequences are SGHAT and FQNNGV. V lost 2 bases to trimming and J lost 3 bases, with 4 bases between them. The CDR3 has 12 amino acids. CDR3 DNA sequence: TGTGCCAGCAGCTTACAAGAAGAGACCCAGTACTTC. This gives the protein CASSLQEETQYF.